Presented here are 6 T cell receptor beta chains from one specimen sequenced in a study of blood T cell repertoires in COVID-19 (dated by TCRdb to 2018 to 2020). Library creation used the immunoSEQ multiplex PCR assay. TCRdb provides this immuneACCESS table in a form limited to in-frame rearrangements. Some clones are lacking; in checked studies, under half of them reflect an unresolved V gene, and why the rest are absent is not known. The sample includes approximately 140,000 clones, with 84% observed a single time. The ten biggest clones cover roughly 2% of the sample. The sample consisted of peripheral blood. All receptors derive from a man aged 70 or older with acute or convalescent COVID-19.

J is TRBJ2-2 and V is TRBV6-5, with 7 bases identical to TRBD1. Losses at the gene ends were 6 bases for V and 2 bases for J; bases not matched to a gene: 3. Looked up from germline, CDR1 is MNHEY and CDR2 is SVGAGI. The CDR3 contains 14 residues. The CDR3 bases are TGTGCCAGCAGCCGACAGGGAAACACCGGGGAGCTGTTTTTT. Its translation is CASSRQGNTGELFF.

The chain recombines TRBV29-1 with TRBJ2-3; the D gene is possibly TRBD1 (6 bases). Deletions cut 7 bases from V and 6 bases from J, with 14 bases between. CDR1 is SQVTM and CDR2 is ANQGSEA in the germline V gene. This CDR3 spans 12 amino acids. The CDR3 coding sequence is TGCAGCGCTCGCACAGGGTATGATACGCAGTATTTT. It encodes CSARTGYDTQYF.

The genes are TRBV18 and TRBJ1-2, with D unclear. Trimming stripped 3 bases from V and 5 bases from J, with 19 bases between. From germline, CDR1 is KGHSH and CDR2 LQKENI. CDR3 length: 16 residues. In DNA, the CDR3 is TGTGCCAGCTCACCGTCTGGACGGACTAAGTATTATGGCTACACCTTC. Amino acids: CASSPSGRTKYYGYTF.

This chain uses TRBV27 with TRBJ1-1, with 7 bases identical to TRBD1. The CDR3 is 13 amino acids. V trimming: 6 bases; J trimming: 5 bases; junction bases outside the gene matches: 6. CDR1 MNHEY and CDR2 SMNVEV come from the germline V gene (reference sequence). CDR3 coding DNA: TGTGCCAGCAGGAGGGGGCCGGAAACTGAAGCTTTCTTT. Translated, it gives CASRRGPETEAFF.

The rearrangement uses TRBV6-5 and TRBJ1-1; unclear D gene. CDR3 length equals 13 residues. Trimming removed 6 bases from V and 1 base from J, with 9 bases in between. Germline CDR1 is MNHEY and CDR2 is SVGAGI. CDR3 sequence reads: CASRIQQNTEAFF. The CDR3 DNA reads as TGTGCCAGCAGGATACAGCAGAACACTGAAGCTTTCTTT.

V is TRBV6-6 and J is TRBJ2-1, with a weak D call TRBD1 (5 bases). The CDR3 totals 14 residues. V lost 2 bases, J lost 7 bases, and 12 bases lay in between. CDR1 is MNHNY and CDR2 is SVGAGI in the germline V gene (reference sequence). CDR3 region: CASSYPSRANEQFF. CDR3 coding DNA: TGTGCCAGCAGTTACCCTTCCAGGGCTAATGAGCAGTTCTTC.